Listed below are T cell receptor beta chains from one sample, sequenced in a study of PD-1 blockade in classical Hodgkin lymphoma. The method was immunoSEQ multiplex PCR; TCRdb's version includes in-frame clones alone and lacks a portion of them. The table has just over 50,000 clones, around two thirds seen once. The sequencing here drew on peripheral blood mononuclear cells (PBMCs), taken before the second cycle of nivolumab. Source of these receptors: a human donor with classical Hodgkin lymphoma. CDR3s include the opening cysteine and the closing phenylalanine or tryptophan. Each record gives: D gene, J gene, clone size, V gene, CDR3 protein, CDR3 DNA. D genes are given only for firm matches. For some rows the clone size is stated as once, few or many, or as a class when expanded; others skip it.

d_gene: .; j_gene: TRBJ1-2; abundance: .; v_gene: TRBV18; CDR3aa: CASSPSSTGTSNYGYTF; CDR3nt: TGTGCCAGCTCACCAAGCTCGACAGGCACCTCGAACTATGGCTACACCTTC
d_gene: TRBD1; j_gene: TRBJ2-7; abundance: .; v_gene: TRBV6-5; CDR3aa: CASSYSSGQGYEQYF; CDR3nt: TGTGCCAGCAGTTACTCCTCGGGACAGGGCTACGAGCAGTACTTC
d_gene: .; j_gene: TRBJ2-7; abundance: .; v_gene: TRBV6-5; CDR3aa: CASSLRPLPHYEQYF; CDR3nt: TGTGCCAGCAGTTTGAGGCCGCTACCCCACTACGAGCAGTACTTC
d_gene: .; j_gene: TRBJ1-4; abundance: .; v_gene: TRBV27; CDR3aa: CASSLGVSNEKLFF; CDR3nt: TGTGCCAGCAGTTTGGGAGTATCTAATGAAAAACTGTTTTTT
d_gene: .; j_gene: TRBJ1-1; abundance: .; v_gene: TRBV11-2; CDR3aa: CASSQLPVNTEAFF; CDR3nt: TGTGCCAGCAGCCAACTGCCAGTGAACACTGAAGCTTTCTTT
d_gene: .; j_gene: TRBJ2-7; abundance: .; v_gene: TRBV2; CDR3aa: CASKEEGFEQYF; CDR3nt: TGTGCCAGCAAGGAGGAGGGGTTTGAGCAGTACTTC
d_gene: .; j_gene: TRBJ2-3; abundance: few; v_gene: TRBV5-6; CDR3aa: CASSPWGDRTTDTQYF; CDR3nt: TGTGCCAGCAGCCCCTGGGGTGACAGGACCACAGATACGCAGTATTTT
d_gene: .; j_gene: TRBJ1-5; abundance: .; v_gene: TRBV30; CDR3aa: CAWSVGTHSNQPQHF; CDR3nt: TGTGCCTGGAGTGTGGGGACGCATAGCAATCAGCCCCAGCATTTT
d_gene: .; j_gene: TRBJ1-1; abundance: few; v_gene: TRBV2; CDR3aa: CASSERPVGMNTEAFF; CDR3nt: TGTGCCAGCAGTGAGAGGCCAGTGGGGATGAACACTGAAGCTTTCTTT
d_gene: .; j_gene: TRBJ1-5; abundance: .; v_gene: TRBV6-6; CDR3aa: CASSFARNQPQHF; CDR3nt: TGTGCCAGCAGTTTCGCAAGAAATCAGCCCCAGCATTTT
d_gene: .; j_gene: TRBJ1-4; abundance: .; v_gene: TRBV28; CDR3aa: CASSLFGITGTNEKLFF; CDR3nt: TGTGCCAGCAGTTTATTCGGCATCACGGGGACTAATGAAAAACTGTTTTTT
d_gene: TRBD1; j_gene: TRBJ1-2; abundance: .; v_gene: TRBV28; CDR3aa: CASSLLGTGGSSGYTF; CDR3nt: TGTGCCAGCAGTTTGCTCGGGACAGGGGGGAGTAGTGGCTACACCTTC
d_gene: .; j_gene: TRBJ1-5; abundance: .; v_gene: TRBV10-3; CDR3aa: CAISEGISNQPQHF; CDR3nt: TGTGCCATCAGTGAGGGAATTAGCAATCAGCCCCAGCATTTT
d_gene: .; j_gene: TRBJ2-7; abundance: .; v_gene: TRBV30; CDR3aa: CAWSPGTPYEQYF; CDR3nt: TGTGCCTGGAGTCCCGGGACACCCTACGAGCAGTACTTC
d_gene: .; j_gene: TRBJ2-6; abundance: .; v_gene: TRBV4-1; CDR3aa: CASSQSGLKRRGANVLTF; CDR3nt: TGCGCCAGCAGCCAAAGTGGTCTGAAAAGGCGTGGGGCCAACGTCCTGACTTTC
d_gene: .; j_gene: TRBJ2-7; abundance: .; v_gene: TRBV6-6; CDR3aa: CASSSLGLSSYEQYF; CDR3nt: TGTGCCAGCAGTTCCTTGGGACTTAGCTCCTACGAGCAGTACTTC
d_gene: TRBD2; j_gene: TRBJ2-3; abundance: .; v_gene: TRBV7-2; CDR3aa: CASRKTSGGGTDTQYF; CDR3nt: TGTGCCAGCAGGAAGACTAGCGGGGGGGGCACAGATACGCAGTATTTT
d_gene: TRBD1; j_gene: TRBJ2-1; abundance: .; v_gene: TRBV27; CDR3aa: CASSPGDRKQFF; CDR3nt: TGTGCCAGCAGTCCGGGGGACAGGAAGCAGTTCTTC
d_gene: .; j_gene: TRBJ2-3; abundance: .; v_gene: TRBV7-3; CDR3aa: CASSSKDTQYF; CDR3nt: TGTGCCAGCAGCTCAAAGGATACGCAGTATTTT
d_gene: TRBD1; j_gene: TRBJ1-1; abundance: .; v_gene: TRBV6-5; CDR3aa: CASSSQGGNTEAFF; CDR3nt: TGTGCCAGCAGTTCACAGGGGGGGAACACTGAAGCTTTCTTT
d_gene: TRBD1; j_gene: TRBJ1-1; abundance: once; v_gene: TRBV19; CDR3aa: CASSRDRGLNTEAFF; CDR3nt: TGTGCCAGTAGTCGGGACAGGGGGCTGAACACTGAAGCTTTCTTT
d_gene: TRBD1; j_gene: TRBJ1-2; abundance: .; v_gene: TRBV6-5; CDR3aa: CASTPGQGVYGYTF; CDR3nt: TGTGCCAGCACCCCTGGACAGGGAGTCTATGGCTACACCTTC
d_gene: .; j_gene: TRBJ2-3; abundance: once; v_gene: TRBV6-4; CDR3aa: CASSDSPASTDTQYF; CDR3nt: TGTGCCAGCAGTGACTCGCCGGCAAGCACAGATACGCAGTATTTT
d_gene: .; j_gene: TRBJ1-1; abundance: .; v_gene: TRBV6-5; CDR3aa: CASSRPNRLNTEAFF; CDR3nt: TGTGCCAGCAGCCGGCCCAACAGGCTGAACACTGAAGCTTTCTTT
d_gene: TRBD1; j_gene: TRBJ2-1; abundance: .; v_gene: TRBV27; CDR3aa: CASSLTGHSYNEQFF; CDR3nt: TGTGCCAGCAGTTTGACAGGGCACTCCTACAATGAGCAGTTCTTC
d_gene: .; j_gene: TRBJ2-3; abundance: .; v_gene: TRBV19; CDR3aa: CASSMTDTQYF; CDR3nt: TGTGCCAGTAGTATGACTGATACGCAGTATTTT
d_gene: .; j_gene: TRBJ2-7; abundance: .; v_gene: TRBV4-2; CDR3aa: CASSHHVLYEQYF; CDR3nt: TGTGCCAGCAGTCATCACGTCCTCTACGAGCAGTACTTC
d_gene: .; j_gene: TRBJ1-5; abundance: .; v_gene: TRBV19; CDR3aa: CASSIPLNNQPQHF; CDR3nt: TGTGCCAGTAGTATACCCCTGAACAATCAGCCCCAGCATTTT
d_gene: .; j_gene: TRBJ2-3; abundance: few; v_gene: TRBV18; CDR3aa: CASSPAGRTGTDTQYF; CDR3nt: TGTGCCAGCTCACCAGCCGGCCGCACCGGAACAGATACGCAGTATTTT
d_gene: .; j_gene: TRBJ2-7; abundance: .; v_gene: TRBV7-3; CDR3aa: CASSPGASTYEQYF; CDR3nt: TGTGCCAGCAGCCCCGGGGCTAGCACCTACGAGCAGTACTTC
d_gene: .; j_gene: TRBJ1-1; abundance: .; v_gene: TRBV6-6; CDR3aa: CASTRTANTEAFF; CDR3nt: TGTGCCAGCACTAGGACAGCTAACACTGAAGCTTTCTTT
d_gene: TRBD1; j_gene: TRBJ2-7; abundance: .; v_gene: TRBV6-6; CDR3aa: CASSEGPTGGYEQYF; CDR3nt: TGTGCCAGCAGCGAGGGCCCAACAGGGGGCTACGAGCAGTACTTC
d_gene: .; j_gene: TRBJ2-5; abundance: .; v_gene: TRBV19; CDR3aa: CASSIGLAQETQYF; CDR3nt: TGTGCCAGTAGTATAGGCCTAGCTCAAGAGACCCAGTACTTC
d_gene: TRBD1; j_gene: TRBJ1-1; abundance: .; v_gene: TRBV6-5; CDR3aa: CASCPQGHTEAFF; CDR3nt: TGTGCCAGCTGCCCACAGGGGCACACTGAAGCTTTCTTT
d_gene: .; j_gene: TRBJ1-5; abundance: .; v_gene: TRBV25-1; CDR3aa: CASSGPGGNQPQHF; CDR3nt: TGTGCCAGCAGTGGGCCGGGTGGCAATCAGCCCCAGCATTTT
d_gene: .; j_gene: TRBJ2-1; abundance: few; v_gene: TRBV4-1; CDR3aa: CASSQVVGYEQFF; CDR3nt: TGCGCCAGCAGCCAAGTCGTGGGCTATGAGCAGTTCTTC
d_gene: .; j_gene: TRBJ2-2; abundance: few; v_gene: TRBV4-3; CDR3aa: CASSQDKLNTGELFF; CDR3nt: TGCGCCAGCAGCCAAGATAAACTTAACACCGGGGAGCTGTTTTTT
d_gene: .; j_gene: TRBJ1-1; abundance: .; v_gene: TRBV30; CDR3aa: CAWGGLSTEAFF; CDR3nt: TGTGCCTGGGGGGGGTTGAGCACTGAAGCTTTCTTT
d_gene: .; j_gene: TRBJ1-1; abundance: .; v_gene: TRBV4-1; CDR3aa: CASRSRSTEAFF; CDR3nt: TGCGCCAGCAGGAGTAGAAGCACTGAAGCTTTCTTT
d_gene: .; j_gene: TRBJ2-2; abundance: .; v_gene: TRBV5-5; CDR3aa: CASSLAQPGELFF; CDR3nt: TGTGCCAGCAGCTTGGCGCAGCCCGGGGAGCTGTTTTTT
d_gene: TRBD1; j_gene: TRBJ2-2; abundance: .; v_gene: TRBV30; CDR3aa: CAWRRGTGNTGELFF; CDR3nt: TGTGCCTGGAGGAGGGGGACAGGGAACACCGGGGAGCTGTTTTTT